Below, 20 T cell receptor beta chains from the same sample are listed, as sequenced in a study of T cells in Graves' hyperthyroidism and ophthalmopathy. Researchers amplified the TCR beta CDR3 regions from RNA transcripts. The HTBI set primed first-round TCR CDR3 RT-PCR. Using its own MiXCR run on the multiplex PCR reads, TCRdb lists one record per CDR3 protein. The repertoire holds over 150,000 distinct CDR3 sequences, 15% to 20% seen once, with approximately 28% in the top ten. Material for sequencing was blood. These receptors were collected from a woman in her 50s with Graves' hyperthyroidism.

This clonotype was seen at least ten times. The CDR3 bases are TGTGCCAGCAGTCCCACGGGAGGGTTGAGCAATCAGCCCCAGCATTTT. Its translation: CASSPTGGLSNQPQHF. This sequence joins TRBV28 and TRBJ1-5; D is undetermined. Germline V gene data show CDR1 as MDHEN and CDR2 as SYDVKM. This CDR3 has 16 amino acids. The V end lost 5 bases, the J end lost 1 base, and 15 bases lay between the germline ends. Full variable domain (rest looked up from reference TRBV28 and TRBJ1-5): DVKVTQSSRYLVKRTGEKVFLECVQDMDHENMFWYRQDPGLGLRLIYFSYDVKMKEKGDIPEGYSVSREKKERFSLILESASTNQTSMYLCASSPTGGLSNQPQHFGDGTRLSIL.

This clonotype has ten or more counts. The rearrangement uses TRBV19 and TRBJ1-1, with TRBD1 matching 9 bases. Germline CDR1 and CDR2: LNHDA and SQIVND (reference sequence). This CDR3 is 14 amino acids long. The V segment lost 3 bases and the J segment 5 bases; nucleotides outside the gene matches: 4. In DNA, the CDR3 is TGTGCCAGTAGTATCTTGACAGGGGGGACTGAAGCTTTCTTT. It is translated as CASSILTGGTEAFF.

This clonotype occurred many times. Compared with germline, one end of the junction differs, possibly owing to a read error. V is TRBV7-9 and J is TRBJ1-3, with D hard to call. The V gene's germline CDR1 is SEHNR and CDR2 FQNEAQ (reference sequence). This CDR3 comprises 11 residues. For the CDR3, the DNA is TGTGCCAGCAGTTTAGGAAACACCATATATTTT. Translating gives CASSLGNTIYF.

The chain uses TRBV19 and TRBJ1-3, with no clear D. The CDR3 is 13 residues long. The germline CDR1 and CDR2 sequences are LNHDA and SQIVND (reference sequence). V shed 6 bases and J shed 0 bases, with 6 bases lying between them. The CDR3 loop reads CASRRASGNTIYF. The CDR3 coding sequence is TGTGCCAGTAGAAGGGCCTCTGGAAACACCATATATTTT.

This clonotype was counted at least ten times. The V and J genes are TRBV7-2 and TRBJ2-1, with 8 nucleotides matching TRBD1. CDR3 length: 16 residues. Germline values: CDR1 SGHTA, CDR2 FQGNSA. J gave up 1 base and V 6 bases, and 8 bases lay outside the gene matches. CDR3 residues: CASRRRQGTSYNEQFF. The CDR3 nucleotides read TGTGCCAGCAGACGTCGACAGGGGACTTCCTACAATGAGCAGTTCTTC.

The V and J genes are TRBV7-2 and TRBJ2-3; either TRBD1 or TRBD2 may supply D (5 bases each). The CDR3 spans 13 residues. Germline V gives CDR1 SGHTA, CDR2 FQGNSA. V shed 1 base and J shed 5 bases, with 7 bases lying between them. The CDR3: CASSLGGLDTQYF. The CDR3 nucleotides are TGTGCCAGCAGCTTAGGGGGGTTAGATACGCAGTATTTT.

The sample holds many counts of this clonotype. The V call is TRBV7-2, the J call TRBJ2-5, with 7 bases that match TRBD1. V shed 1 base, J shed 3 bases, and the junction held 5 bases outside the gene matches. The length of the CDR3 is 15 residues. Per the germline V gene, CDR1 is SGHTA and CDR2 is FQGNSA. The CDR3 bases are TGTGCCAGCAGCTTAGTGGGACAGCGGAAAGAGACCCAGTACTTC. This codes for CASSLVGQRKETQYF.

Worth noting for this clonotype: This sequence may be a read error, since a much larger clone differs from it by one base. The CDR3 region is CASSDAWNTEALF. CDR3 nucleotides: TGTGCCAGCAGTGACGCTTGGAACACTGAAGCTCTCTTT. This sequence joins TRBV6-1 and TRBJ1-1; D not certain. The CDR3 sequence is 13 residues long. The germline V gene has CDR1 MNHNS and CDR2 SASEGT.

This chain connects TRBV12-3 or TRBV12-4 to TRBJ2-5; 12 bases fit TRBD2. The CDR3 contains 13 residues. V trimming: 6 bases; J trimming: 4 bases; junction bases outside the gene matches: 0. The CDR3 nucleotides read TGTGCCAGCAGGGGACTAGCGGGAGAGACCCAGTACTTC. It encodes CASRGLAGETQYF.

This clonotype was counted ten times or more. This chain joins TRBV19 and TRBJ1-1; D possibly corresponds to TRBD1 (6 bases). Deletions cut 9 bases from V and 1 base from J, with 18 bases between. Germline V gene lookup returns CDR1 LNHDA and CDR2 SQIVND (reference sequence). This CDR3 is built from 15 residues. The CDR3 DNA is TGTGCCAGCCCCCCCTCAGGGGAGGCGAACACTGAAGCTTTCTTT. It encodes CASPPSGEANTEAFF.

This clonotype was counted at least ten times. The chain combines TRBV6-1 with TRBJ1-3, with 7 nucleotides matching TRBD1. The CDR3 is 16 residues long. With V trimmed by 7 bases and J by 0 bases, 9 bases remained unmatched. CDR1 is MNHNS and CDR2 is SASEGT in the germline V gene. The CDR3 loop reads CASNDRAQSSGNTIYF. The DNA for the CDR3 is TGTGCCAGCAACGACAGGGCCCAGAGCTCTGGAAACACCATATATTTT.

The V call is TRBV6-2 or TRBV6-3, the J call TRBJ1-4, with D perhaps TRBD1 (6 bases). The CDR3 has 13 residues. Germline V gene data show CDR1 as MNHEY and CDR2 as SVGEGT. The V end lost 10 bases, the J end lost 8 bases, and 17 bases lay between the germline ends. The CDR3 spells CAIQRGAVEKLFF. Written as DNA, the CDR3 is TGTGCCATTCAGAGGGGGGCTGTAGAAAAACTGTTTTTT.

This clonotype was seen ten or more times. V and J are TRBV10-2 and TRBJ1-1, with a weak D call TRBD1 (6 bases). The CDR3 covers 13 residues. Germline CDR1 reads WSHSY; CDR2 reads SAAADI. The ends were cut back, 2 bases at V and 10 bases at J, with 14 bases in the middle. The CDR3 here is CASSEPQGLGAFF. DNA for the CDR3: TGCGCCAGCAGTGAGCCTCAGGGGCTGGGAGCTTTCTTT.

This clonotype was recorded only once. CDR3 coding DNA: TGTGCCAGCAGTCCCCTCGCCCTTTTAGATACGCAGTATTTT. Translating gives CASSPLALLDTQYF. The chain recombines TRBV12-3 or TRBV12-4 with TRBJ2-3, with D uncertain. Trimming pared 5 bases from V and 5 bases from J, leaving 14 bases between. The CDR3 spans 14 residues.

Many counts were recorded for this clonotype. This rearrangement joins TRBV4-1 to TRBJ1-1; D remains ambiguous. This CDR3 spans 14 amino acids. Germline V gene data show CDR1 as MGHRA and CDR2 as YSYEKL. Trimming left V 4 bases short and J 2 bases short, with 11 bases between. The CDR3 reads CASSPGRVNTEAFF. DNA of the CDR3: TGCGCCAGCAGCCCTGGACGGGTAAACACTGAAGCTTTCTTT.

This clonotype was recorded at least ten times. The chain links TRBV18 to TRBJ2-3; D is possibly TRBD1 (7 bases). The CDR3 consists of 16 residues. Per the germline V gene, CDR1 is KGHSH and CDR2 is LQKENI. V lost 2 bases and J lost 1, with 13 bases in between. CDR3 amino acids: CASSPARRGGTDTQYF. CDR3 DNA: TGTGCCAGCTCACCAGCACGCAGGGGGGGCACAGATACGCAGTATTTT.

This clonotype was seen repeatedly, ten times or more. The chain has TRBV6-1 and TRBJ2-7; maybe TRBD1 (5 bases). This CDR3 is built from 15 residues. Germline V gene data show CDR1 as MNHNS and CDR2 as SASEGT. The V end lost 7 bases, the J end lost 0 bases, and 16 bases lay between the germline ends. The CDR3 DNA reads TGTGCCAGCAAAGGGTGGGGCCACCCCTCCTACGAGCAGTACTTC. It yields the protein CASKGWGHPSYEQYF.

CDR3 amino acids: CASSRDRANEQYF. The CDR3 coding sequence is TGCGCCAGCAGCCGTGACAGGGCAAACGAGCAGTACTTC. This chain links TRBV5-1 with TRBJ2-7; 7 nucleotides align to TRBD1. Trimming cost V 4 bases and J 5 bases; bases outside gene matches: 6. Per germline, CDR1 SGHRS and CDR2 YFSETQ. The CDR3 contains 13 residues.

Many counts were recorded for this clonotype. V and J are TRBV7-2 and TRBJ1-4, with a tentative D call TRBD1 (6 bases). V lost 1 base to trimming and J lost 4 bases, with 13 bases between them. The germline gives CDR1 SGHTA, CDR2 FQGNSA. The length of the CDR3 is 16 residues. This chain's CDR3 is CASSLVRGAINEKLFF. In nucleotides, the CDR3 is TGTGCCAGCAGCTTAGTCAGGGGAGCAATTAATGAAAAACTGTTTTTT. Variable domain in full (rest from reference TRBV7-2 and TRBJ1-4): GAGVSQSPSNKVTEKGKDVELRCDPISGHTALYWYRQSLGQGLEFLIYFQGNSAPDKSGLPSDRFSAERTGGSVSTLTIQRTQQEDSAVYLCASSLVRGAINEKLFFGSGTQLSVL.

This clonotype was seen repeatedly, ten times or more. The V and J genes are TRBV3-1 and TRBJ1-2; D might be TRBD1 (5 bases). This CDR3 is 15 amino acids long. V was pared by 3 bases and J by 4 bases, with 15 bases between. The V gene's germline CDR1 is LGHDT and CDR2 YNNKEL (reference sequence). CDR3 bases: TGTGCCAGCAGCCAGCAGAGGGGCGCAGGCTATGGCTACACCTTC. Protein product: CASSQQRGAGYGYTF.